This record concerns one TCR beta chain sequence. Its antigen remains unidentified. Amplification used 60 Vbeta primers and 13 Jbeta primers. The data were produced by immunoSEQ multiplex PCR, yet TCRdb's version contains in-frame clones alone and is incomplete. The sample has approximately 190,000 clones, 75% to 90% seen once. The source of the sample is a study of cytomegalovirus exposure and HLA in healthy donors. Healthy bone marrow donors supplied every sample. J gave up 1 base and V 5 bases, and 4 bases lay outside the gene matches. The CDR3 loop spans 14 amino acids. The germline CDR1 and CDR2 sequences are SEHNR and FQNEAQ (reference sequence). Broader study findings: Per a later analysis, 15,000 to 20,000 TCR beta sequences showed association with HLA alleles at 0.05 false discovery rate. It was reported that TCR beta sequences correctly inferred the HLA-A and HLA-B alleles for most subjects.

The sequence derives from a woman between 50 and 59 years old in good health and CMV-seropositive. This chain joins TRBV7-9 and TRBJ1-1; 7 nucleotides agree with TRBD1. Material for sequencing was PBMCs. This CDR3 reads CASSTGQPNTEAFF. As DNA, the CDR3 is TGTGCCAGCAGCACGGGACAGCCGAACACTGAAGCTTTCTTT.